This T cell receptor beta chain was sequenced in a study of shared clonotypes between healthy human individuals. Study-wide results and caveats: Against clonotypes common to all four donors, non-shared ones had lower generation probabilities. Shared across a few donors were approximately 5% of the naive CD4 clonotypes.

Researchers ran the assay at a deep level. As handled by the study authors: ImmunoSEQ junction-only sequences lacked quality scores, so their filtering differed. The assay was immunoSEQ multiplex PCR, and TCRdb's table has in-frame clones only and misses some. V and J calls and clone size are those listed in that table; D and trimming were worked out from the DNA. The table has some 1.5 million clones, roughly 95% seen once. Germline V gives CDR1 SGHDN, CDR2 FVKESK. The CDR3 covers 16 residues. V lost 4 bases and J 2 bases, leaving 16 bases between the germline ends. In the case of this clone: No antigen is known for it.

The J gene is TRBJ2-3, the V gene TRBV14; D uncertain. This clonotype was obtained from a man aged 25-40 years in good health. Sequencing was performed on naive CD4+ T cells sorted from blood. The sample's subset: CD45RA+ positively selected. The CDR3 bases are TGTGCCAGCAGCCTTCTTCAGGACCAAGACACAGATACGCAGTATTTT. Its protein product is CASSLLQDQDTDTQYF.